Described below is a single T cell receptor (beta chain) sequence and its context. What it recognizes is unknown. As for time point: patch test 1, 2 weeks after DPC sensitization. Treatment of the sample: therapeutic diphenylcyclopropenone sensitization with weekly scalp DPC. Whole blood, unfractionated, served as the material for total RNA extraction. TCRdb passed the RACE reads through MiXCR, listing each CDR3 protein once. This sample has approximately 52,000 distinct CDR3 sequences, with approximately 10% found just once. Trimming took off 0 bases at V and 0 bases at J, with 3 bases between the two ends. The CDR3 consists of 14 residues. Germline loops: CDR1 SEHNR, CDR2 FQNEAQ (reference sequence). The sample is drawn from a study of human T cells and chemical hapten exposure. Study-level results: Expanded TCRs made up significantly more big CDR3 similarity clusters than controls did.

The source is a woman in her thirties or forties with alopecia areata. Some clones in this sample may be carry-over from other donors' samples. The J gene is TRBJ2-1, the V gene TRBV7-9; D not certain. This specimen was whole blood, taken in connection with sensitization to the hapten diphenylcyclopropenone (DPC). CDR3 amino acids: CASSLAPSYNEQFF. CDR3 sequence (DNA): TGTGCCAGCAGCTTAGCGCCCTCCTACAATGAGCAGTTCTTC. The whole variable domain, filled in from reference TRBV7-9 and TRBJ2-1, reads DTGVSQNPRHKITKRGQNVTFRCDPISEHNRLYWYRQTLGQGPEFLTYFQNEAQLEKSRLLSDRFSAERPKGSFSTLEIQRTEQGDSAMYLCASSLAPSYNEQFFGPGTRLTVL.